This TCR beta chain stems from a study of cytomegalovirus exposure and HLA in healthy donors. This clone appeared a few times. As yet, its antigen is unknown. The germline CDR1 and CDR2 sequences are SGHAT and FQNNGV. V was pared by 1 base and J by 7 bases, with 10 bases between. CDR3 length: 14 amino acids. Assay: immunoSEQ multiplex PCR; the TCRdb copy retains only in-frame clones and omits some. The data contain hundreds of thousands of clones, less than 90% of them singletons. General study findings and limits: Reports showed the classifier diagnosing cytomegalovirus status with high specificity and sensitivity.

Sequencing used PBMCs. The receptor was isolated from a woman aged 18-29 years in good health and CMV-seronegative. V usage is TRBV11-2 and J usage is TRBJ2-2; the D gene is possibly TRBD2 (5 bases). CDR3: CASSLVLVGGELFF. CDR3 nucleotides: TGTGCCAGCAGCTTAGTACTAGTGGGCGGGGAGCTGTTTTTT.